This T cell receptor (beta chain) was obtained from a study of response to subunit inactivated influenza vaccine. Regarding the study as a whole: Few additional T cells are recruited per seasonal influenza vaccination, authors suggested.

Trimming stripped 5 bases from V and 6 bases from J, with 23 bases between. The CDR3 is 15 residues long. Germline CDR1 reads DFQATT; CDR2 reads SNEGSKA (reference sequence). This clonotype has ten or more counts. What it binds is unknown. TCRdb reprocessed the RT-PCR reads with MiXCR, giving one entry per CDR3 protein. In the table there are approximately 700,000 distinct CDR3 sequences, around 14% of which are singletons. This clonotype originated in a man aged 45 to 65 who received an inactivated influenza vaccine. Material: PBMCs from blood, obtained around 15 days before vaccination. The chain carries TRBV20-1 and TRBJ2-7; D might be TRBD1 or TRBD2, each matching 5 bases. CDR3 nucleotides: TGCAGTGCTCACCGGGGTGGGGGACGGAGAGGCGAGCAGTACTTC. It yields the protein CSAHRGGGRRGEQYF.